This T cell receptor beta chain was identified in a study of blood T cell repertoires in COVID-19. Assay used: immunoSEQ multiplex PCR; TCRdb lists only in-frame clones, some missing. The sample holds roughly 390,000 clones, 87% seen once. With 3 bases removed from V and 8 bases from J, the gap between germline ends came to 10 bases. The CDR3 spans 13 residues. Germline CDR1 and CDR2: LGHNA and YNFKEQ. The chain recombines TRBV4-2 with TRBJ2-2; D uncertain. Source material: peripheral blood. This TCR was recovered from a woman under 40 with COVID-19, enrolled during active disease. The CDR3 DNA reads TGTGCCAGCAGCCAGCACAGTGGAGGGGAGCTGTTTTTT. Its protein is CASSQHSGGELFF.